The rows below give T cell receptor beta chains drawn from one sample of a study of blood T cell repertoires in COVID-19. The repertoire was sequenced with immunoSEQ multiplex PCR; TCRdb's copy has only in-frame clones and lacks some. Of a few hundred thousand clones listed, around 86% were seen once; the top ten hold about 5.4%. Sequencing input: PBMCs or T cells enriched from blood (not recorded which). These receptor sequences come from a woman aged 45-59 years who had recovered from COVID-19. The CDR3 runs from the conserved cysteine through the conserved F or W. Fields, in order: D gene, J gene, clone size, V gene, CDR3 DNA, CDR3 protein. D genes are given only for firm matches. Clone size is given for some rows only: seen once, a few or many times, or a class if the clone is expanded.

d_call: NA; j_call: TRBJ1-2; clone_size: NA; v_call: TRBV6-2/TRBV6-3; cdr3_nt: TGTGCCAGCAGTTACGGGGGCACCTATGGCTACACCTTC; cdr3_aa: CASSYGGTYGYTF
d_call: TRBD1; j_call: TRBJ1-6; clone_size: NA; v_call: TRBV5-1; cdr3_nt: TGCGCCAGCAGCTCGACAGGGGGCGTCTATAATTCACCCCTCCACTTT; cdr3_aa: CASSSTGGVYNSPLHF
d_call: NA; j_call: TRBJ2-7; clone_size: NA; v_call: TRBV5-8; cdr3_nt: TGTGCCAGCAGCCCCAGGAACCAGATAAGCTACGAGCAGTACTTC; cdr3_aa: CASSPRNQISYEQYF
d_call: TRBD1; j_call: TRBJ2-5; clone_size: NA; v_call: TRBV4-3; cdr3_nt: TGCGCCAGCAGCCATACGACAGGGTACCTGGAGACCCAGTACTTC; cdr3_aa: CASSHTTGYLETQYF
d_call: TRBD1; j_call: TRBJ1-6; clone_size: NA; v_call: TRBV6-6; cdr3_nt: TGTGCCACCTCCCAAGGGACAGGGCATAATTCACCCCTCCACTTT; cdr3_aa: CATSQGTGHNSPLHF
d_call: NA; j_call: TRBJ1-4; clone_size: NA; v_call: TRBV28; cdr3_nt: TGTGCCAGCAGGCCAGGGGAAAATGAAAAACTGTTTTTT; cdr3_aa: CASRPGENEKLFF
d_call: NA; j_call: TRBJ2-1; clone_size: many; v_call: TRBV6-1; cdr3_nt: TGTGCCAGCAGTGAACCGGCACAGGGTACTGAGCAGTTCTTC; cdr3_aa: CASSEPAQGTEQFF
d_call: NA; j_call: TRBJ2-1; clone_size: NA; v_call: TRBV6-2/TRBV6-3; cdr3_nt: TGTGCCAGCAGTTACTCTACAGCTACCTACAATGAGCAGTTCTTC; cdr3_aa: CASSYSTATYNEQFF
d_call: TRBD1; j_call: TRBJ1-5; clone_size: NA; v_call: TRBV7-8; cdr3_nt: TGTGCCAGCAGCCCACGCTTACAGGGGGCAATCAATCAGCCCCAGCATTTT; cdr3_aa: CASSPRLQGAINQPQHF
d_call: TRBD1; j_call: TRBJ1-1; clone_size: NA; v_call: TRBV19; cdr3_nt: TGTGCCAGCCAAGATCGCCCCGGGACAGGGGGCACTGAAGCTTTCTTT; cdr3_aa: CASQDRPGTGGTEAFF
d_call: TRBD2; j_call: TRBJ2-1; clone_size: few; v_call: TRBV7-2; cdr3_nt: TGTGCCAGCAGCCCATACTCCGGGACTAGCGGGAGGGGTGAGCAGTTCTTC; cdr3_aa: CASSPYSGTSGRGEQFF
d_call: NA; j_call: TRBJ2-7; clone_size: NA; v_call: TRBV5-8; cdr3_nt: TGTGCCAGCAGCCCAAACTACGAGCAGTACTTC; cdr3_aa: CASSPNYEQYF
d_call: TRBD1; j_call: TRBJ1-1; clone_size: NA; v_call: TRBV7-2; cdr3_nt: TGTGCCAGCAGCCTCCGTGGACAGGGCTTGGGGAACACTGAAGCTTTCTTT; cdr3_aa: CASSLRGQGLGNTEAFF
d_call: TRBD2; j_call: TRBJ2-1; clone_size: NA; v_call: TRBV14; cdr3_nt: TGTGCCAGCAGCCAAACAACCTCTAGCGGGAGGGCGGAGCAGTTCTTC; cdr3_aa: CASSQTTSSGRAEQFF
d_call: NA; j_call: TRBJ1-2; clone_size: once; v_call: TRBV6-2/TRBV6-3; cdr3_nt: TGTGCCAGCAGTTATTGGGGGGTTGATGATGGCTACACCTTC; cdr3_aa: CASSYWGVDDGYTF
d_call: NA; j_call: TRBJ2-5; clone_size: NA; v_call: TRBV30; cdr3_nt: TGTGCCTGGAGTGTAAGGGGCACACAAGAGACCCAGTACTTC; cdr3_aa: CAWSVRGTQETQYF
d_call: TRBD2; j_call: TRBJ2-1; clone_size: many; v_call: TRBV28; cdr3_nt: TGTGCCAGCAGTACCCCATGGGCGGGGGCCTACAATGAGCAGTTCTTC; cdr3_aa: CASSTPWAGAYNEQFF
d_call: NA; j_call: TRBJ1-5; clone_size: NA; v_call: TRBV30; cdr3_nt: TGTGCCTGGAGTGTAGGGACACGAAATCAGCCCCAGCATTTT; cdr3_aa: CAWSVGTRNQPQHF
d_call: NA; j_call: TRBJ1-6; clone_size: NA; v_call: TRBV6-5; cdr3_nt: TGTGCCACAAGGGCGGGGGTTGGCGATTCACCCCTCCACTTT; cdr3_aa: CATRAGVGDSPLHF
d_call: NA; j_call: TRBJ1-3; clone_size: NA; v_call: TRBV9; cdr3_nt: TGTGCCAGCAGCCCCGCGGTGAGGGACTCTGGAAACACCATATATTTT; cdr3_aa: CASSPAVRDSGNTIYF
d_call: NA; j_call: TRBJ1-1; clone_size: once; v_call: TRBV6-5; cdr3_nt: TGTGCCAGCAGTTACTCGGGAGGGGGGGACCCTGAAGCTTTCTTT; cdr3_aa: CASSYSGGGDPEAFF
d_call: TRBD1; j_call: TRBJ2-1; clone_size: NA; v_call: TRBV27; cdr3_nt: TGTGCCAGCAGTTCCGGGACAGGGAGGTACAATGAGCAGTTCTTC; cdr3_aa: CASSSGTGRYNEQFF
d_call: TRBD1; j_call: TRBJ1-1; clone_size: NA; v_call: TRBV11-2; cdr3_nt: TGTGCCAGCAGCTCGGGTGGACAGGGCTTCACTGAAGCTTTCTTT; cdr3_aa: CASSSGGQGFTEAFF
d_call: NA; j_call: TRBJ2-2; clone_size: few; v_call: TRBV6-6; cdr3_nt: TGTGCCAGCAGTTCCTACGACAGGCCGGCCGGGGAGCTGTTTTTT; cdr3_aa: CASSSYDRPAGELFF
d_call: NA; j_call: TRBJ2-5; clone_size: NA; v_call: TRBV29-1; cdr3_nt: TGCAGCGTTGAAGTACTGAGGCAGAAAGAGACCCAGTACTTC; cdr3_aa: CSVEVLRQKETQYF
d_call: NA; j_call: TRBJ1-1; clone_size: few; v_call: TRBV7-9; cdr3_nt: TGTGCCAGCACCGGACAGATAGAAACTTTCTTT; cdr3_aa: CASTGQIETFF
d_call: TRBD1; j_call: TRBJ1-2; clone_size: NA; v_call: TRBV3-1/TRBV3-2; cdr3_nt: TGTGCCAGCAGCCAAGCGGGACAGGGGTTAGGCTATGGCTACACCTTC; cdr3_aa: CASSQAGQGLGYGYTF
d_call: TRBD2; j_call: TRBJ2-3; clone_size: NA; v_call: TRBV27; cdr3_nt: TGTGCCAGCAGTCGCACGGGACTAGCTATGACAGATACGCAGTATTTT; cdr3_aa: CASSRTGLAMTDTQYF
d_call: TRBD1; j_call: TRBJ2-2; clone_size: NA; v_call: TRBV5-6; cdr3_nt: TGTGCCAGCAGCTTGAGACGTTCCGGGACAGGGGTCGGGGAGCTGTTTTTT; cdr3_aa: CASSLRRSGTGVGELFF
d_call: TRBD1; j_call: TRBJ1-6; clone_size: NA; v_call: TRBV19; cdr3_nt: TGTGCCAGTAGTATAGCCGGGACAGTCTATAATTCACCCCTCCACTTT; cdr3_aa: CASSIAGTVYNSPLHF
d_call: NA; j_call: TRBJ1-2; clone_size: few; v_call: TRBV3-1/TRBV3-2; cdr3_nt: TGTGCCAGCAGCCACAGGGGATCTTACTATGGCTACACCTTC; cdr3_aa: CASSHRGSYYGYTF
d_call: NA; j_call: TRBJ1-2; clone_size: NA; v_call: TRBV9; cdr3_nt: TGTGCCAGCAGCTCCTCCTTCTATGGCTACACCTTC; cdr3_aa: CASSSSFYGYTF
d_call: TRBD1; j_call: TRBJ1-4; clone_size: NA; v_call: TRBV19; cdr3_nt: TGTGCCACCCGCCACCGGGACAGGGATTATGAAAAACTGTTTTTT; cdr3_aa: CATRHRDRDYEKLFF
d_call: NA; j_call: TRBJ1-2; clone_size: NA; v_call: TRBV15; cdr3_nt: TGTGCCACCAGCAGATTAGGGGACTATGGCTACACCTTC; cdr3_aa: CATSRLGDYGYTF
d_call: TRBD1; j_call: TRBJ2-6; clone_size: NA; v_call: TRBV11-2; cdr3_nt: TGTGCCAGCAGCTTAGGTCACAGGGGAAATGGGGCCAACGTCCTGACTTTC; cdr3_aa: CASSLGHRGNGANVLTF
d_call: TRBD1; j_call: TRBJ1-2; clone_size: NA; v_call: TRBV7-9; cdr3_nt: TGTGCCAGCAGCCTGCAGGGACAGGGATATGGCTACACCTTC; cdr3_aa: CASSLQGQGYGYTF
d_call: NA; j_call: TRBJ1-2; clone_size: NA; v_call: TRBV5-1; cdr3_nt: TGCGCCAGCAGCCTCCAGGGTCAATCTTACGGCTACACCTTC; cdr3_aa: CASSLQGQSYGYTF
d_call: NA; j_call: TRBJ1-5; clone_size: NA; v_call: TRBV21-1; cdr3_nt: TGTGCCAGCAGCAAAGGGACAGGGAGAAAAGGCAATCAGCCCCAGCATTTT; cdr3_aa: CASSKGTGRKGNQPQHF
d_call: NA; j_call: TRBJ1-2; clone_size: NA; v_call: TRBV28; cdr3_nt: TGTGCCAGCAGTTCCCCTGCGACAGCTCCCTATGGCTACACCTTC; cdr3_aa: CASSSPATAPYGYTF
d_call: TRBD2; j_call: TRBJ2-7; clone_size: NA; v_call: TRBV5-1; cdr3_nt: TGCGCCAGCAGCTTCCCCGCAACGGGAGGATACTACGAGCAGTACTTC; cdr3_aa: CASSFPATGGYYEQYF
d_call: NA; j_call: TRBJ1-5; clone_size: NA; v_call: TRBV6-6; cdr3_nt: TGTGCCAGCAGTTATGACGGCCGGGACATGCTCCAGCATTTT; cdr3_aa: CASSYDGRDMLQHF
d_call: TRBD2; j_call: TRBJ2-1; clone_size: NA; v_call: TRBV18; cdr3_nt: TGTGCCAGCTCGACTCTAGCGGGAGGCCTAAGCTCCTACAATGAGCAGTTCTTC; cdr3_aa: CASSTLAGGLSSYNEQFF
d_call: TRBD2; j_call: TRBJ2-7; clone_size: NA; v_call: TRBV19; cdr3_nt: TGTGCCAGTAGTATAGGGCCGGGACTAGCGACCTACGAGCAGTACTTC; cdr3_aa: CASSIGPGLATYEQYF
d_call: TRBD1; j_call: TRBJ2-3; clone_size: NA; v_call: TRBV5-1; cdr3_nt: TGCGCCAGCAGCCCACAGGGGGTGGGCACAGATACGCAGTATTTT; cdr3_aa: CASSPQGVGTDTQYF